These 12 T cell receptor beta chains were all obtained from the same sample, sequenced in a study of siplizumab effects on memory and regulatory T cells. Data came from immunoSEQ multiplex PCR; TCRdb stores just in-frame clones and leaves some out. The top ten hold 1.1% of the sample, which has tens of thousands of clones, about 98% seen once. The sequencing sample was made of naive CD8+ T cells sorted from blood. Receptors originate from a human donor in good health.

The gene calls are TRBV7-9 and TRBJ2-1; 8 positions match TRBD2. Germline loops: CDR1 SEHNR, CDR2 FQNEAQ (reference sequence). This CDR3 is 17 amino acids long. After removal of 4 bases from V and 9 bases from J, the junction contained 17 bases not matched to a gene. The DNA of the CDR3 is TGTGCCAGCAGCTGGCAAGTCACGGGGGCGGGAGGAAGTGAGCAGTTCTTC. This encodes CASSWQVTGAGGSEQFF.

The chain combines TRBV6-6 with TRBJ2-3, with D perhaps TRBD2 (6 bases). The CDR3 is made up of 14 amino acids. Trimming left V 6 bases short and J 10 bases short, with 20 bases between. Looked up from germline, CDR1 is MNHNY and CDR2 is SVGAGI (reference sequence). The CDR3 DNA reads as TGTGCCAGCAGCCCCGGGGGAGGAGGGGAAGCGCAGTATTTT. The encoded protein is CASSPGGGGEAQYF.

The rearrangement uses TRBV5-1 and TRBJ2-3, with D perhaps matching TRBD1 (5 bases). The germline gives CDR1 SGHRS, CDR2 YFSETQ. Between the trimmed V and J ends, which lost 6 bases and 6 bases, there was a span of 11 bases. This CDR3 comprises 12 residues. The CDR3 DNA reads TGCGCCAGCACCCAGGGCCGGGATACGCAGTATTTT. Translation: CASTQGRDTQYF.

This clone was recorded only once. The chain joins TRBV19 to TRBJ2-2; no firm D call. The CDR3 loop spans 12 amino acids. With 3 bases removed from V and 6 bases from J, the gap between germline ends came to 5 bases. Germline loops: CDR1 LNHDA, CDR2 SQIVND (reference sequence). CDR3 DNA: TGTGCCAGTAGTATTGTTCCCGGGGAGCTGTTTTTT. This translates into CASSIVPGELFF.

This chain connects TRBV15 to TRBJ1-5, with TRBD1 matching over 8 bases. CDR3 length: 15 amino acids. The trim removed 5 bases at V and 3 bases at J, leaving 6 bases unmatched. In germline, CDR1 is LNHNV, CDR2 YYDKDF (reference sequence). CDR3 in DNA: TGTGCCACCAGCGGCCACAGGGGGGACAATCAGCCCCAGCATTTT. This translates into CATSGHRGDNQPQHF.

V and J are TRBV6-6 and TRBJ2-2; D possibly matches TRBD1 or TRBD2 (6 bases each). The CDR3 has 15 amino acids. V dropped 2 bases and J dropped 0 bases, with 7 bases sitting between them. Germline CDR1 reads MNHNY; CDR2 reads SVGAGI (reference sequence). The CDR3 coding sequence is TGTGCCAGCAGTTACGGGGGGCCGAACACCGGGGAGCTGTTTTTT. It translates to CASSYGGPNTGELFF.

The chain recombines TRBV27 with TRBJ2-1, with D unclear. The CDR3 is 15 residues long. Trimming took off 0 bases at V and 3 bases at J, with 9 bases between the two ends. The germline gives CDR1 MNHEY, CDR2 SMNVEV (reference sequence). The CDR3 spells CASSLSGLRYNEQFF. In DNA, the CDR3 is TGTGCCAGCAGTTTATCTGGCCTCCGCTACAATGAGCAGTTCTTC.

The J gene is TRBJ2-7, the V gene TRBV14; the D gene is possibly TRBD2 (6 bases). Trimming cost V 4 bases and J 3 bases, with 7 bases left between them. The germline V gene has CDR1 SGHDN and CDR2 FVKESK. The CDR3 runs 12 residues. The CDR3 sequence is CASSPGLYEQYF. CDR3 nucleotides: TGTGCCAGCAGCCCGGGACTCTACGAGCAGTACTTC. The full variable domain, completed using reference TRBV14 and TRBJ2-7, is EAGVTQFPSHSVIEKGQTVTLRCDPISGHDNLYWYRRVMGKEIKFLLHFVKESKQDESGMPNNRFLAERTGGTYSTLKVQPAELEDSGVYFCASSPGLYEQYFGPGTRLTVT.

The chain uses TRBV21-1 and TRBJ1-5. TRBV21-1 is a recognized pseudogene. The CDR3 length is 17 residues. CDR3 amino acids: CASTKRGGVGFNQPQHF. The CDR3 nucleotides read TGTGCCAGCACCAAAAGGGGGGGCGTAGGGTTCAATCAGCCCCAGCATTTT.

The chain recombines TRBV30 with TRBJ2-1, with TRBD2 matching over 7 bases. From germline, CDR1 is GTSNPN and CDR2 SVGIG (reference sequence). V shed 1 base and J 4 bases; nucleotides not matched to a gene: 4. The CDR3 extends over 14 amino acids. CDR3 in DNA: TGTGCCTGGAGTGATACTAGCGCATACAATGAGCAGTTCTTC. Protein sequence: CAWSDTSAYNEQFF.

This rearrangement joins TRBV2 to TRBJ1-1; no clear D gene. The CDR3 runs 15 residues. The ends were cut back, 2 bases at V and 4 bases at J, with 14 bases in the middle. In germline, CDR1 is SNHLY, CDR2 FYNNEI. CDR3 nucleotides: TGTGCCAGCAGTGAAAGGGCGCCAGTCGGCACTGAAGCTTTCTTT. Encoded protein: CASSERAPVGTEAFF.

This clone was observed a single time. The chain joins TRBV5-4 to TRBJ2-7; 7 nucleotides line up with TRBD1. Per germline, CDR1 SGHNT and CDR2 YYREEE (reference sequence). V was clipped by 2 bases and J by 2 bases; unmatched bases: 1. The CDR3 covers 13 residues. In DNA form, the CDR3 reads TGTGCCAGCAGCTTCGGACAGGCCTACGAGCAGTACTTC. This translates into CASSFGQAYEQYF. The full variable domain, its missing parts supplied by reference TRBV5-4 and TRBJ2-7, is ETGVTQSPTHLIKTRGQQVTLRCSSQSGHNTVSWYQQALGQGPQFIFQYYREEENGRGNFPPRFSGLQFPNYSSELNVNALELDDSALYLCASSFGQAYEQYFGPGTRLTVT.